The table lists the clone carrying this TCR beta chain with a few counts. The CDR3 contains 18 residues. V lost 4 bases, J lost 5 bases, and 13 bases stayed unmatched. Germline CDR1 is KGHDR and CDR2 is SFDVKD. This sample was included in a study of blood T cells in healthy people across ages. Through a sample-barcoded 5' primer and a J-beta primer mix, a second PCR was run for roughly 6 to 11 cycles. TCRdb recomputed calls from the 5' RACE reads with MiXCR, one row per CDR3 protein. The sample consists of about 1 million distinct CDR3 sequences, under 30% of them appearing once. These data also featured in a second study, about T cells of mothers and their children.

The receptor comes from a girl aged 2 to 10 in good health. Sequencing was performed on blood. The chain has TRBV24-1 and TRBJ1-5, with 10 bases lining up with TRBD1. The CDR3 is CATSEGGQGILPYQPQHF. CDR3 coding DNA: TGTGCCACCAGTGAAGGGGGACAGGGGATTCTGCCATATCAGCCCCAGCATTTT.